This record covers a single T cell receptor (beta chain). The antigen it binds to is not known. No much larger clonotype is one base removed from it; base qualities were not supplied. For repertoire sequencing, TCR beta CDR3 regions were amplified from RNA transcripts. The first round of RT-PCR was done with HTBI primers and the Qiagen OneStep RT-PCR kit, and was followed by a second round of multiplex PCR, then size selection and purification. Sequencing of the libraries was carried out on an Illumina HiSeq2000 in paired-end mode with 100 bp reads. As for the authors' bioinformatics: SOAPnuke was used to process the reads, throwing out any read that had adapters, had uncalled bases, had a mean Phred below 15, or lacked an exact constant-primer or identifier match. COPE v1.2.5 was used to merge high-quality paired reads. Clonotypes were defined as unique nucleotide sequences and were aligned to IMGT TRB V, D and J references using MiTCR v1.1. Only V-J combinations with frequency above 0.0001 were analysed, covering over 98% of repertoires. For each V-J combination, a TCR clonal expansion and chaos score was defined as F50 clonal expansion divided by the chaos observed in the TCRdist matrix. Welch's t-statistics and random forest were used to narrow the features down to about twelve V-J combinations, which were then fed into a naive Bayes classifier. The similarity between thyroid and blood repertoires was quantified using the Morisita-Horn index. TCRdb trimmed the raw reads at Q25, called clones with MiXCR and kept productive beta chains. Rows are unified per CDR3 protein, each entry keeping the most common DNA and genes. The V and J calls follow TCRdb's processing rather than the paper's. Here the sample has roughly 400,000 distinct CDR3 sequences; 15% to 20% occur a single time. The top ten constitute 2.4% of the sample.

Hyperthyroidism was defined as stable when no progression to ophthalmopathy occurred within 18 months of follow-up. Hyperthyroidism patients were newly diagnosed, were aged 18 to 65 years, and had a disease duration under 2 months. Patients with other autoimmune diseases, uncontrolled infections, pregnancy or lactation were excluded. Clinical symptoms, serum thyroxine, TRAb, thyroid ultrasound and orbital computed tomography were used for diagnosis. Ficoll-Paque density gradient centrifugation was used to isolate PBMCs from around 9.1 ml of fresh peripheral blood. Total RNA was extracted with Trizol reagent and quality-checked on an Agilent 2100 Bioanalyzer. The source of the sample is a study of Graves' ophthalmopathy and Graves' hyperthyroidism (dated by TCRdb to 2016 to 2019). Describing the broader study: Peripheral blood was collected at initial diagnosis, prior to any treatment. Following sampling, methimazole starting at 30 mg daily was administered to hyperthyroidism patients, and high-dose intravenous methylprednisolone was administered to ophthalmopathy patients. In total, around 140 blood samples were TCR-sequenced: approximately 42 ophthalmopathy, some 75 hyperthyroidism and 17 hyperthyroidism-to-ophthalmopathy patients. TCR beta repertoire signatures were used to distinguish Graves' ophthalmopathy from Graves' hyperthyroidism and to predict progression to ophthalmopathy. For independent validation, a separate cohort was made up of around 19 hyperthyroidism patients plus 17 patients who later progressed from hyperthyroidism to ophthalmopathy. T-cell repertoires of thyroid tissue and blood were compared in over 5 hyperthyroidism patients. To explore V-J signatures that distinguish ophthalmopathy from hyperthyroidism, a discovery set of more than 90 patients was enrolled, made up of around 40 with ophthalmopathy and 57 with stable hyperthyroidism.

Beyond this particular receptor, the publication reports: No statistical method was used to set the sample size in advance, and the investigators knew which group each participant was assigned to. In cross-validation, the 13-signature model distinguished ophthalmopathy from stable hyperthyroidism with about 90% sensitivity and 81% to 82% specificity, while in the test set the corresponding values were about 80% and 75%. Most of the expanded thyroid clonotypes with a frequency above 0.001 were also detected in blood, and it was suggested that the thyroid immune response may be reflected by blood repertoires. In validation, the model predicted ophthalmopathy progression with roughly 68% sensitivity and approximately 78% specificity; some 13 predicted patients were CT-confirmed with GO in a median of around 6.5 months.

Spanning cysteine to phenylalanine, the CDR3 consists of 16 amino acids. The DNA shown is the 48-base CDR3, in frame from base 1. The V end loses 5 bases and the J end loses 1 base, and a stretch of 14 bases separates them. CDR1 and CDR2 were assigned from the germline V gene as SGHAT and FQNNGV. Sequenced input: peripheral blood. This chain joins TRBV11-2 to TRBJ2-2; TRBD2 is a weak D gene call, 6 bases matching. The source of this sequence is an adult woman with stable Graves' hyperthyroidism. This receptor carries the CDR3 CASSPRLGWNTGELFF. The nucleotide sequence reads as follows: TGTGCCAGCAGCCCCCGACTAGGATGGAACACCGGGGAGCTGTTTTTT.